Listed below are T cell receptor beta chains from one sample, sequenced in a study of T cell responses to AZD1222 COVID-19 vaccine. Profiling relied on immunoSEQ multiplex PCR, and the TCRdb table lists in-frame clones only, not all of them. The sample records roughly 150,000 clones, 92% being singletons. Sequenced here: peripheral blood, sampled 28 days after the second AZD1222 dose. These receptors were obtained from an adult who received the AZD1222 COVID-19 vaccine. The CDR3 runs from the conserved cysteine through the conserved F or W. The D gene is left open where the match is weak. Not all rows give a size; the values are once, few, many and, for expanded clones, a class.

d_gene: NA
abundance: once
j_gene: TRBJ2-7
v_gene: TRBV10-3
CDR3nt: TGTGCCACCTCTTCTCTAGCCGGTTCCTACGAGCAGTACTTC
CDR3aa: CATSSLAGSYEQYF

d_gene: TRBD1
abundance: NA
j_gene: TRBJ1-4
v_gene: TRBV19
CDR3nt: TGTGCCACCGGTCGGGACAGTGGAGGAGGTGAAAAACTGTTTTTT
CDR3aa: CATGRDSGGGEKLFF

d_gene: NA
abundance: NA
j_gene: TRBJ1-1
v_gene: TRBV19
CDR3nt: TGTGCCAGTAGTATATGGTCCGAGGCTTTCTTT
CDR3aa: CASSIWSEAFF

d_gene: TRBD1
abundance: NA
j_gene: TRBJ1-5
v_gene: TRBV15
CDR3nt: TGTGCCACCAGCAGAGGGGGACAGGTCAATCAGCCCCAGCATTTT
CDR3aa: CATSRGGQVNQPQHF

d_gene: TRBD1
abundance: once
j_gene: TRBJ1-2
v_gene: TRBV5-4
CDR3nt: TGTGCCAGCAGCCCCGGGACAGGGGGCGCGTTAGGATATGGCTACACCTTC
CDR3aa: CASSPGTGGALGYGYTF

d_gene: NA
abundance: NA
j_gene: TRBJ2-3
v_gene: TRBV12-3/TRBV12-4
CDR3nt: TGTGCCAGCAGTTTACGGGATACGCAGTATTTT
CDR3aa: CASSLRDTQYF

d_gene: TRBD1
abundance: NA
j_gene: TRBJ2-1
v_gene: TRBV29-1
CDR3nt: TGCAGCGTGGGGACAGGTGGGCACAATGAGCAGTTCTTC
CDR3aa: CSVGTGGHNEQFF

d_gene: NA
abundance: NA
j_gene: TRBJ2-1
v_gene: TRBV7-2
CDR3nt: TGTGCCAGCAGCTTAGGAGGTCTTGGCTACAATGAGCAGTTCTTC
CDR3aa: CASSLGGLGYNEQFF

d_gene: TRBD1
abundance: NA
j_gene: TRBJ1-2
v_gene: TRBV28
CDR3nt: TGTGCCAGCAGTCAGGGGGCGCCGGGAGGCTACACCTTC
CDR3aa: CASSQGAPGGYTF

d_gene: NA
abundance: NA
j_gene: TRBJ1-5
v_gene: TRBV30
CDR3nt: TGTGCCTGGAGTGTAGGGGGGATCGGGCCCCAGCATTTT
CDR3aa: CAWSVGGIGPQHF

d_gene: NA
abundance: NA
j_gene: TRBJ1-6
v_gene: TRBV28
CDR3nt: TGTGCCAGCAGTTTGAGGGGGGCTGGGGATTCACCCCTCCACTTT
CDR3aa: CASSLRGAGDSPLHF

d_gene: NA
abundance: NA
j_gene: TRBJ1-2
v_gene: TRBV10-2
CDR3nt: TGCGCCAGCAGTGATGAGATCAGGTGGGGCTACACCTTC
CDR3aa: CASSDEIRWGYTF

d_gene: NA
abundance: NA
j_gene: TRBJ2-5
v_gene: TRBV10-2
CDR3nt: TGCGCCAGCAGTGACCCAGAGACCCAGTACTTC
CDR3aa: CASSDPETQYF

d_gene: TRBD2
abundance: NA
j_gene: TRBJ2-3
v_gene: TRBV30
CDR3nt: TGTGCCTGGAGTGTCGCGGGAGGGACAGATACGCAGTATTTT
CDR3aa: CAWSVAGGTDTQYF

d_gene: TRBD1
abundance: NA
j_gene: TRBJ1-5
v_gene: TRBV19
CDR3nt: TGTGCCAGTAGTATGACAGGGGGCAATCAGCCCCAGCATTTT
CDR3aa: CASSMTGGNQPQHF

d_gene: TRBD1
abundance: NA
j_gene: TRBJ2-1
v_gene: TRBV6-4
CDR3nt: TGTGCCAGCCGAGGACAGGGGGCGGGCAATGAGCAGTTCTTC
CDR3aa: CASRGQGAGNEQFF

d_gene: NA
abundance: few
j_gene: TRBJ2-7
v_gene: TRBV5-6
CDR3nt: TGTGCCAGCAGCTTTGGGACTTCCAAGAAGGAGCAGTACTTC
CDR3aa: CASSFGTSKKEQYF

d_gene: NA
abundance: once
j_gene: TRBJ1-1
v_gene: TRBV19
CDR3nt: TGTGCCAGTAGTCAGGGAGTGAACACTGAAGCTTTCTTT
CDR3aa: CASSQGVNTEAFF

d_gene: NA
abundance: NA
j_gene: TRBJ2-4
v_gene: TRBV15
CDR3nt: TGTGCCACCAGCACCCCCCGGGCAGAACCACTAGCCAAAAACATTCAGTACTTC
CDR3aa: CATSTPRAEPLAKNIQYF

d_gene: NA
abundance: NA
j_gene: TRBJ2-3
v_gene: TRBV19
CDR3nt: TGTGCCAAAAATGGCAATCCCCCGGGGCGAGGTACGCAGTATTTT
CDR3aa: CAKNGNPPGRGTQYF

d_gene: NA
abundance: NA
j_gene: TRBJ2-3
v_gene: TRBV7-6
CDR3nt: TGTGCCAGCAGCCCCCGGGGGTCTAGCACAGATACGCAGTATTTT
CDR3aa: CASSPRGSSTDTQYF

d_gene: NA
abundance: NA
j_gene: TRBJ1-3
v_gene: TRBV28
CDR3nt: TGTGCCAGCACCCTTGGGGAATCTGGAAACACCATATATTTT
CDR3aa: CASTLGESGNTIYF

d_gene: TRBD1
abundance: NA
j_gene: TRBJ1-5
v_gene: TRBV7-8
CDR3nt: TGTGCCAGCAGCGCCCGACTCGGACAGGGGACGGCGGGGACCCAGCATTTT
CDR3aa: CASSARLGQGTAGTQHF

d_gene: NA
abundance: NA
j_gene: TRBJ1-1
v_gene: TRBV11-2
CDR3nt: TGTGCCAGCAGCTCAGGGTGGACTGAAGCTTTCTTT
CDR3aa: CASSSGWTEAFF

d_gene: TRBD1
abundance: medium-sized
j_gene: TRBJ2-7
v_gene: TRBV4-3
CDR3nt: TGCGCCAGCAGCCAAGAAGGTCCGGGACAGGGAACCTACGAGCAGTACTTC
CDR3aa: CASSQEGPGQGTYEQYF

d_gene: NA
abundance: NA
j_gene: TRBJ2-7
v_gene: TRBV2
CDR3nt: TGTGCCAGCAGTGTGACAGGCAGCTACGAGCAGTACTTC
CDR3aa: CASSVTGSYEQYF

d_gene: NA
abundance: NA
j_gene: TRBJ1-6
v_gene: TRBV6-2/TRBV6-3
CDR3nt: TGTGCCAGCAGTCTCCAGGGGAGAACCCAGGACTTT
CDR3aa: CASSLQGRTQDF

d_gene: NA
abundance: NA
j_gene: TRBJ1-3
v_gene: TRBV6-5
CDR3nt: TGTGCCAGCAGTCCAGGGGTGATCACTGGAAACACCATATATTTT
CDR3aa: CASSPGVITGNTIYF

d_gene: NA
abundance: NA
j_gene: TRBJ1-2
v_gene: TRBV3-1/TRBV3-2
CDR3nt: TGTGCCAGCAGCCCAGTGGGTCGAGCGTCGGCTGGCTACACCTTC
CDR3aa: CASSPVGRASAGYTF

d_gene: NA
abundance: NA
j_gene: TRBJ2-1
v_gene: TRBV29-1
CDR3nt: TGCAGCGCCGTAGGACGGGGACGTGAGCAGTTCTTC
CDR3aa: CSAVGRGREQFF

d_gene: NA
abundance: NA
j_gene: TRBJ2-3
v_gene: TRBV7-9
CDR3nt: TGTGCCAGCAGAGGTGGCGGGGCAGATACGCAGTATTTT
CDR3aa: CASRGGGADTQYF

d_gene: TRBD1
abundance: NA
j_gene: TRBJ1-5
v_gene: TRBV28
CDR3nt: TGTGCCAGCAGTTTACCGACAGGGGGCCATCAGCCCCAGCATTTT
CDR3aa: CASSLPTGGHQPQHF

d_gene: NA
abundance: once
j_gene: TRBJ1-5
v_gene: TRBV7-2
CDR3nt: TGTGCCAGCACCCTTTACAGGGAGGGGAATAGCAATCAGCCCCAGCATTTT
CDR3aa: CASTLYREGNSNQPQHF

d_gene: NA
abundance: once
j_gene: TRBJ1-3
v_gene: TRBV6-5
CDR3nt: TGTGCCAGCAGTTACTCTAGGGGTCGCTCTGGAAACACCATATATTTT
CDR3aa: CASSYSRGRSGNTIYF

d_gene: NA
abundance: NA
j_gene: TRBJ2-5
v_gene: TRBV28
CDR3nt: TGTGCCAGCAGTTTGGGCCAGGGAGGTTTGGAGACCCAGTACTTC
CDR3aa: CASSLGQGGLETQYF

d_gene: TRBD2
abundance: NA
j_gene: TRBJ2-7
v_gene: TRBV6-2/TRBV6-3
CDR3nt: TGTGCCAGCAGCCAGGGACTAGCGGGAGAAGCGGCGGGCGAGCAGTACTTC
CDR3aa: CASSQGLAGEAAGEQYF

d_gene: NA
abundance: NA
j_gene: TRBJ1-1
v_gene: TRBV19
CDR3nt: TGTGCCAGTAGTATAGGACCCGGCCCTGGCGGGAACACTGAAGCTTTCTTT
CDR3aa: CASSIGPGPGGNTEAFF

d_gene: NA
abundance: NA
j_gene: TRBJ1-1
v_gene: TRBV6-2/TRBV6-3
CDR3nt: TGTGCCAGCAGTTACACCGGGACCATGAACACTGAAGCTTTCTTT
CDR3aa: CASSYTGTMNTEAFF

d_gene: NA
abundance: NA
j_gene: TRBJ1-4
v_gene: TRBV14
CDR3nt: TGTGCCAGCAGCCAAGCCTTCAGGAATAATGAAAAACTGTTTTTT
CDR3aa: CASSQAFRNNEKLFF

d_gene: TRBD2
abundance: NA
j_gene: TRBJ2-5
v_gene: TRBV5-8
CDR3nt: TGTGCCAGCAGCTCCGGACTAGCGGTACGGAAGGTGGAGACCCAGTACTTC
CDR3aa: CASSSGLAVRKVETQYF